The 2 T cell receptor beta chains reported below all come from one sample, sequenced in a study of blood T cell repertoires in COVID-19. Profiled with immunoSEQ multiplex PCR; TCRdb holds only in-frame clones, not every one. The data hold 150,000 to 200,000 clones, with just under 95% observed a single time. The sample was peripheral blood. Every receptor here comes from a woman in her fifties or sixties with acute or convalescent COVID-19.

The rearrangement joins TRBV7-9 to TRBJ2-7; 7 bases are a match to TRBD2. The CDR3 consists of 15 residues. V was clipped by 5 bases and J by 5 bases; unmatched bases: 12. Germline loops: CDR1 SEHNR, CDR2 FQNEAQ (reference sequence). This CDR3 is CASSLTGGTPNEQYF. CDR3 DNA sequence: TGTGCCAGCAGCCTTACGGGGGGAACCCCCAACGAGCAGTACTTC.

The CDR3 DNA is TGTGCCAGCAATCCATCGGGGGGCAATGAGCAGTTCTTC. This sequence encodes CASNPSGGNEQFF. V and J are TRBV12-3 or TRBV12-4 and TRBJ2-1; 7 bases agree with TRBD2. The CDR3 is 13 residues long. J gave up 6 bases and V 7 bases, and 6 bases lay outside the gene matches.